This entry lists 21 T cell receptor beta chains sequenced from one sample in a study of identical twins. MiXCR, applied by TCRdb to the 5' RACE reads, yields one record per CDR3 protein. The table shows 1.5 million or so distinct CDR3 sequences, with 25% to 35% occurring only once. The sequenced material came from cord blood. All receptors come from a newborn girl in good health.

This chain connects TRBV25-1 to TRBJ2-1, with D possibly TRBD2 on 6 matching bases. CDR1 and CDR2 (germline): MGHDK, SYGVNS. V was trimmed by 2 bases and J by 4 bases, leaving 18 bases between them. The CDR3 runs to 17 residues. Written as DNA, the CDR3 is TGTGCCAGCAGTGAACTACCGGGCGGGGCCAGTTACAATGAGCAGTTCTTC. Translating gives CASSELPGGASYNEQFF. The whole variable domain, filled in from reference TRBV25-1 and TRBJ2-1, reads EADIYQTPRYLVIGTGKKITLECSQTMGHDKMYWYQQDPGMELHLIHYSYGVNSTEKGDLSSESTVSRIRTEHFPLTLESARPSHTSQYLCASSELPGGASYNEQFFGPGTRLTVL.

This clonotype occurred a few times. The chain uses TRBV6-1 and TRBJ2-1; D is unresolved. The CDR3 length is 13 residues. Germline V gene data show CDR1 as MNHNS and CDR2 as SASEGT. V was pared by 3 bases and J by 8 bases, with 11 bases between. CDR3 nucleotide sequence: TGTGCCAGCAGTGACCCCTCACGGGATGAGCAGTTCTTC. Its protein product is CASSDPSRDEQFF.

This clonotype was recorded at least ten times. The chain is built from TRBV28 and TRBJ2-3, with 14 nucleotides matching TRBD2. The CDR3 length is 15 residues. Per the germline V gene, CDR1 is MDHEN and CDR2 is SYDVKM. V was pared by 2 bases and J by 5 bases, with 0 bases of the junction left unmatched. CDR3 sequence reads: CASSLGTSGRDTQYF. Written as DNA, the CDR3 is TGTGCCAGCAGTTTAGGGACTAGCGGGAGAGATACGCAGTATTTT.

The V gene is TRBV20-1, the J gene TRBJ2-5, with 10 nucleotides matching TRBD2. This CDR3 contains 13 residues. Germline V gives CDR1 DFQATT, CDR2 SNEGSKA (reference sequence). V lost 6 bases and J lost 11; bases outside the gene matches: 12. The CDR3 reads CSACSGGAFEQYF. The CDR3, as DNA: TGCAGTGCGTGCAGCGGGGGGGCATTTGAGCAGTACTTC.

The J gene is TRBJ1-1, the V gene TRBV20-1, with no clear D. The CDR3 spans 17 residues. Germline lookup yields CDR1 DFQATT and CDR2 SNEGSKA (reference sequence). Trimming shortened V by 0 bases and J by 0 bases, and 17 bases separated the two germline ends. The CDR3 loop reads CSARDVGRRLMNTEAFF. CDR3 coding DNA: TGCAGTGCTAGAGATGTAGGCAGACGCCTAATGAACACTGAAGCTTTCTTT.

The CDR3 sequence: CSARDLLLAGGYNEQFF. CDR3 DNA sequence: TGCAGTGCTAGAGATCTCCTTCTAGCGGGGGGTTACAATGAGCAGTTCTTC. V and J are TRBV20-1 and TRBJ2-1; 11 bases align to TRBD2. The ends lost 0 bases at V and 4 bases at J; junction bases unmatched: 8. The CDR3 covers 17 residues. CDR1 and CDR2 (germline): DFQATT, SNEGSKA (reference sequence).

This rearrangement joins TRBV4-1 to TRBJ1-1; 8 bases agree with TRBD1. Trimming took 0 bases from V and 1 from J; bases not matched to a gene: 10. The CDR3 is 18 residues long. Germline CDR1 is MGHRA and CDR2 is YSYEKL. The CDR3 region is CASSQETPSRGPNTEAFF. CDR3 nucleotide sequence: TGCGCCAGCAGCCAAGAGACCCCATCCAGGGGGCCGAACACTGAAGCTTTCTTT.

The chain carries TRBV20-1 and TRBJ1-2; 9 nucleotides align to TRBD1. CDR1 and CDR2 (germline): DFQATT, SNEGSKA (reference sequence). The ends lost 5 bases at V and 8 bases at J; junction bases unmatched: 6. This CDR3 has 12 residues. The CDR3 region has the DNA TGCAGTGCTCGGACAGGGGAGGGGGGCTACACCTTC. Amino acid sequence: CSARTGEGGYTF.

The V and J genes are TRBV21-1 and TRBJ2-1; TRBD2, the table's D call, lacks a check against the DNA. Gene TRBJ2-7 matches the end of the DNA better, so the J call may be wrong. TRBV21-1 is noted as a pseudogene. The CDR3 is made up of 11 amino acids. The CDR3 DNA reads TGTGCCAGACTAGTTTACAATGAGCAGTACTTC. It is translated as CARLVYNEQYF.

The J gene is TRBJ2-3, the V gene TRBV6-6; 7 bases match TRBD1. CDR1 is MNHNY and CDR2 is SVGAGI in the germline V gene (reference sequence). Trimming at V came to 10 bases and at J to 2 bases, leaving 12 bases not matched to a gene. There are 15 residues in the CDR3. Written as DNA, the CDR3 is TGTGCCACAGTGGCTGGGACAGTATACACAGATACGCAGTATTTT. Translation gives CATVAGTVYTDTQYF.

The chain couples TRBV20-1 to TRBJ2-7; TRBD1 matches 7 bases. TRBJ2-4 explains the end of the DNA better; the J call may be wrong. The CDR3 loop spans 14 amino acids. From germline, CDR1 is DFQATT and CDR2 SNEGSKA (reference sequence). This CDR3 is CSALGQAVGNIQYF. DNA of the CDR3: TGCAGTGCTTTAGGACAGGCCGTTGGAAACATTCAGTACTTC.

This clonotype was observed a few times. CDR3 in amino acids: CASSSRTSGVRNEQFF. The CDR3 nucleotides are TGTGCCAGCAGTTCCCGGACTAGCGGGGTAAGGAATGAGCAGTTCTTC. The chain links TRBV12-3 or TRBV12-4 to TRBJ2-1; 12 bases line up with TRBD2. Trimming took 4 bases from V and 7 from J; bases not matched to a gene: 8. The CDR3 covers 16 residues.

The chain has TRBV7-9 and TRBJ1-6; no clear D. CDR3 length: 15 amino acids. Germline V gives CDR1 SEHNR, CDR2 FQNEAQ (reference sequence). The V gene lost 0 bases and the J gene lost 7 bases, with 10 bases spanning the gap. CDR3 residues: CASSLARRQNSPLHF. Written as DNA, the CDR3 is TGTGCCAGCAGCTTAGCACGCCGCCAGAATTCACCCCTCCACTTT.

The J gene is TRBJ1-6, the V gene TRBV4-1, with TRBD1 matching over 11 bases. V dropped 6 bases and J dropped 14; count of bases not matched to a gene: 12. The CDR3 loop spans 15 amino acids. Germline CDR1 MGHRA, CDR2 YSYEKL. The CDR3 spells CASRQDRGLSSTLHF. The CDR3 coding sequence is TGCGCCAGCAGGCAGGACAGGGGGCTCTCATCCACCCTCCACTTT.

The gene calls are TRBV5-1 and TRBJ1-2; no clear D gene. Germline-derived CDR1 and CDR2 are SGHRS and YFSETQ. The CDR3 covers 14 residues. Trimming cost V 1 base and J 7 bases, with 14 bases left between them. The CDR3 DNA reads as TGCGCCAGCAGCTTGTACCCGCTTGTGGGTGGCTACACCTTC. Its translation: CASSLYPLVGGYTF. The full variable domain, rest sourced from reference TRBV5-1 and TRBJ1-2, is KAGVTQTPRYLIKTRGQQVTLSCSPISGHRSVSWYQQTPGQGLQFLFEYFSETQRNKGNFPGRFSGRQFSNSRSEMNVSTLELGDSALYLCASSLYPLVGGYTFGSGTRLTVV.

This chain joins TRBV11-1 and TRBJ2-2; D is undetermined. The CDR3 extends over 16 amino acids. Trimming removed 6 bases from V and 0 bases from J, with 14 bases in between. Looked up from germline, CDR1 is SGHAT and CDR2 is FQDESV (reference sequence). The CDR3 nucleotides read TGTGCCAGCAGATTGGGAAAGGAACCGAACACCGGGGAGCTGTTTTTT. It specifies CASRLGKEPNTGELFF.

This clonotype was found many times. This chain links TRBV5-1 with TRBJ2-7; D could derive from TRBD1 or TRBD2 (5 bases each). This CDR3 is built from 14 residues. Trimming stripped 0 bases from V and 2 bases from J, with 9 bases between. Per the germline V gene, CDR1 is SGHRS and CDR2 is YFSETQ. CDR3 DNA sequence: TGCGCCAGCAGCTTGGCGGGACGCCCCTACGAGCAGTACTTC. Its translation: CASSLAGRPYEQYF.

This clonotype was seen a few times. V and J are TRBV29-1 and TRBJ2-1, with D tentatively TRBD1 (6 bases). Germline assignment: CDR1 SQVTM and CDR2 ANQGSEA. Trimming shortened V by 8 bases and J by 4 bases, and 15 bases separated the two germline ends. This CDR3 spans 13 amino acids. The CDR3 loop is CSLDSGTYNEQFF. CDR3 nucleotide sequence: TGCAGCCTGGACAGTGGGACGTACAATGAGCAGTTCTTC.

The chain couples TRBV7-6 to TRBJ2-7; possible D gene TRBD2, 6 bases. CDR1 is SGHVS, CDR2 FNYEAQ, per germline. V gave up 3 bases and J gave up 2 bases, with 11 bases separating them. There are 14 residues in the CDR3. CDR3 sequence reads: CASSFDGGPYEQYF. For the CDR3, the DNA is TGTGCCAGCAGCTTTGACGGGGGACCCTACGAGCAGTACTTC.

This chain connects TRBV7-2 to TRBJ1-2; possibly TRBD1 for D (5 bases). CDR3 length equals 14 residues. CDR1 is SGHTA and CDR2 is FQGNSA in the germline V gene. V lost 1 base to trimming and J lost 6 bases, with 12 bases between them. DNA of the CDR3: TGTGCCAGCAGCTTAGTAGGGGCCGTAGATGGCTACACCTTC. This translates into CASSLVGAVDGYTF.

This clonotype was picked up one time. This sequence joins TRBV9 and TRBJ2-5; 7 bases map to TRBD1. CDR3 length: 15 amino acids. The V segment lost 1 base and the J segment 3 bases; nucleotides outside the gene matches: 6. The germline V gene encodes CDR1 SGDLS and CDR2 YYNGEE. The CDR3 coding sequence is TGTGCCAGCAGCGTACAGACAGGGAGTGAAGAGACCCAGTACTTC. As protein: CASSVQTGSEETQYF. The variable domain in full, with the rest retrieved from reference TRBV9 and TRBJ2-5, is DSGVTQTPKHLITATGQRVTLRCSPRSGDLSVYWYQQSLDQGLQFLIQYYNGEERAKGNILERFSAQQFPDLHSELNLSSLELGDSALYFCASSVQTGSEETQYFGPGTRLLVL.